This T cell receptor beta chain came from a study of T-cell reconstitution after alpha-beta-depleted transplantation in children. General observations from the study: From newly produced T cells came most of the T-cell counts and diversity one year after transplant. Expanded clones from the graft, numbering several hundred, reportedly supplied alpha-beta T cells about two months after transplant. From surviving recipient T cells and thymic progenitors came the high day-60 TCRbeta diversity observed in some patients.

CDR1 is SGHRS and CDR2 is YFSETQ in the germline V gene. V was pared by 4 bases and J by 8 bases, with 5 bases of the junction left unmatched. The CDR3 runs to 14 residues. Unique molecular identifiers were incorporated during preparation of the TCRbeta library. TCRdb passed the PCR reads through MiXCR, listing each CDR3 protein once. The sample lists around 440,000 distinct CDR3 sequences, about 17% occurring once. Details on this clonotype: What it binds is unknown.

This receptor was identified in a boy less than two years old who had a stem cell transplant for Wiskott-Aldrich syndrome, so the T cells may come from the graft donor. The sample consisted of PBMCs, mostly from graft donor cells, taken 360 days after TCRalphabeta/CD19-depleted stem cell transplant. The chain has TRBV5-1 and TRBJ2-1; 11 bases agree with TRBD2. The CDR3 protein is CASSPSGGQHEQFF. CDR3 in DNA: TGCGCCAGCAGCCCTAGCGGGGGGCAACATGAGCAGTTCTTC.